Described below is a single T cell receptor (beta chain) sequence and its context. The antigen remains unidentified. The ends lost 2 bases at V and 3 bases at J; junction bases unmatched: 2. Germline CDR1 and CDR2: SGHRS and YFSETQ. The CDR3 runs to 14 residues. The sample is drawn from a study of T cells in localized non-small cell lung cancer. Whole-study results and caveats: Appearances in adjacent lung were noted for a median around 55 of the top 100 tumor clones. Owing to sequencing of a solitary tumor region, heterogeneity cannot be discounted. Higher adjacent-lung clonality was associated with shorter survival. Uninvolved adjacent lung showed higher T cell clonality than tumor.

Assay: immunoSEQ multiplex PCR; the TCRdb copy retains only in-frame clones and omits some. The table shows just over 4,000 clones, with approximately 40% occurring only once. The rearrangement links TRBV5-1 to TRBJ2-7, with 10 bases lining up with TRBD2. This TCR came from a woman aged 40-70 years with stage I lung adenocarcinoma. The material was lung tumor tissue, obtained before any cancer treatment. CDR3 protein: CASSFGTSDYEQYF. For the CDR3, the DNA is TGCGCCAGCAGCTTTGGGACTAGCGACTACGAGCAGTACTTC.